This entry describes one TCR beta chain. Its target antigen remains unknown. Gene designations and germline sequences in this entry are those of the mouse. The CDR3 extends 1 residue past the end of the read, so its final part is completed from the germline J gene. Libraries were made using the immunoSEQ multiplex PCR assay. Adaptive Biotechnologies performed the TCRbeta CDR3 sequencing at survey depth and reported CDR3 sequences, V/J genes, productive frequency and template counts. Amplification of TCR beta CDR3 regions started from genomic DNA instead of RNA. The study's processing was this. Jensen-Shannon divergence was used to quantify pairwise repertoire overlap between tissues, with a value of 1 indicating complete divergence and a value of 0 indicating identical repertoires. Tissues were grouped by single-linkage agglomerative hierarchical clustering of pairwise JSD values, and the clustering results were shown as dendrograms. GLIPH2 was applied to all patient samples using simulation_depth 1000, kmer_min_depth 3, and cdr3_length_cutoff 8, and only groups with more than two unique CDR3s were retained. A standardized tissue-overlap score was calculated by extrapolating Jaccard GLIPH-group overlap across patients to a standard repertoire size of 1000 clones. Linear mixed-effect models, with tissue as a fixed effect and individual as a random effect, were used to test how diversity related to clinical or experimental variables. Not all clones reach the TCRdb copy of this immuneACCESS table, which keeps in-frame sequences only. Checked studies attribute under half of the gap to unresolved V genes and leave the rest unexplained. The V and J calls and clone size were taken over from that table, and D and trimming were inferred from the DNA. This sample comprises some 48,000 clones, around 70% of them detected only once. The ten most abundant clones make up 0.5% to 0.6% of the sample.

The data derive from a study of tissue T cells after allogeneic stem cell transplantation (dated by TCRdb to 2022 to 2024). Some background on the complete study: The study profiled TCR beta repertoires across many tissues from research autopsies of patients with and without GVHD, plus mouse models of GVHD. On the human side, the study was prospective and observational, with no blinding or randomization.

Findings and caveats that apply to the study as a whole: In both patients and mice, T cells from blood and spleen picked up only a limited part of the TCR repertoire that was detected in tissues. Not many T cell clones showed up in more than one patient, yet clustering based on motifs uncovered repertoire signatures that were shared across patients in a tissue-specific way. Within patients, how anatomically similar tissues were was a major factor shaping TCR repertoire composition, regardless of disease or transplant status. The study did not establish which tissue TCRs were alloreactive or antigen-specific, and some clones may have been host cells that persisted. A small and clinically heterogeneous patient cohort was studied, and sampling depth was acknowledged as a limitation.

Taken from the germline V gene (reference sequence), the CDR1 and CDR2 loops are LGHNA and YNLKQL. Trimming accounts for 4 bases at V and 7 bases at J, while the number of junction bases matched to no gene is 5. From cysteine to phenylalanine, the CDR3 is 15 amino acids long. The DNA covers only part of the CDR3, 42 bases in frame from base 1. The sample taken for sequencing was sorted cells pooled from one or two spleens. This clonotype was obtained from a pool of C57BL/6 mice in good health. Recombination connected TRBV5 to TRBJ2-2; the central 11 bases match TRBD2. CDR3 bases read: TGTGCCAGCAGCCTCGACTGGGGGGGAGGCGGGCAGCTCTAC. This encodes CASSLDWGGGGQLY. The whole CDR3 protein is CASSLDWGGGGQLYF.